The 16 T cell receptor beta chains reported below all come from one sample, sequenced in a study of shared clonotypes between healthy human individuals (dated by TCRdb to 2020 to 2021). The library was obtained by the immunoSEQ multiplex PCR assay. TCRdb took this table from immuneACCESS and kept in-frame rearrangements with V and J called. Such tables lack part of the clones; where checked against another copy, unresolved V genes explain under half of the gap, and the rest is unexplained. The sample table holds about 2 million clones, of which around 95% were seen once. The ten largest clones capture 0.13% of the sample. Sequencing was done on a sample of naive CD4+ T cells sorted from blood. The sample's cell subset or site label, decoded: CD45RA+ positively selected. Every receptor here comes from a man younger than 35 in good health.

This chain connects TRBV4-1 to TRBJ2-2; 9 bases match TRBD2. Germline loops: CDR1 MGHRA, CDR2 YSYEKL. This CDR3 has 15 amino acids. V shed 3 bases, J shed 4 bases, and the junction held 3 bases outside the gene matches. For the CDR3, the DNA is TGCGCCAGCAGCCACGTTAGCGGGGGCACCGGGGAGCTGTTTTTT. This encodes CASSHVSGGTGELFF.

The chain recombines TRBV2 with TRBJ2-2; TRBD1 or TRBD2 may be the D gene (5 bases each). V was shortened by 4 bases and J by 4 bases, with 13 bases between the two germline ends. The CDR3 spans 15 residues. Germline V lookup: CDR1 SNHLY, CDR2 FYNNEI. The CDR3 DNA follows: TGTGCCAGCAGTGGGGGACCGCTGACCACCGGGGAGCTGTTTTTT. It yields the protein CASSGGPLTTGELFF.

The chain joins TRBV2 to TRBJ2-2; TRBD2 is a possible D gene (6 bases). CDR1 and CDR2 from the germline V gene are SNHLY and FYNNEI. CDR3 length: 14 residues. Trimming took 6 bases from V and 0 from J, leaving 8 bases between them. The CDR3: CASSLASNTGELFF. The DNA of the CDR3 is TGTGCCAGCAGCCTAGCGTCGAACACCGGGGAGCTGTTTTTT. The variable domain in full, completed from reference TRBV2 and TRBJ2-2, reads EPEVTQTPSHQVTQMGQEVILRCVPISNHLYFYWYRQILGQKVEFLVSFYNNEISEKSEIFDDQFSVERPDGSNFTLKIRSTKLEDSAMYFCASSLASNTGELFFGEGSRLTVL.

This chain connects TRBV19 to TRBJ2-7; D not resolved. The germline V gene has CDR1 LNHDA and CDR2 SQIVND (reference sequence). The CDR3 covers 13 residues. The V end lost 5 bases, the J end lost 4 bases, and 12 bases lay between the germline ends. CDR3 bases: TGTGCCAGTAGTTCGACGGCCGGGTACGAGCAGTACTTC. It yields the protein CASSSTAGYEQYF.

The rearrangement links TRBV6-5 to TRBJ1-1, with 7 bases matching TRBD1. The J segment lost 2 bases and the V segment lost 4 bases, leaving 4 bases of the junction unmatched. In germline, CDR1 is MNHEY, CDR2 SVGAGI. The CDR3 totals 14 residues. For the CDR3, the DNA is TGTGCCAGCAGTTGGAGGGGGCCAAACACTGAAGCTTTCTTT. Residues: CASSWRGPNTEAFF.

This chain uses TRBV27 with TRBJ2-5; D is unresolved. This CDR3 spans 10 amino acids. Trimming cost V 10 bases and J 5 bases, with 8 bases left between them. Germline values: CDR1 MNHEY, CDR2 SMNVEV (reference sequence). CDR3: CANEFETQYF. In nucleotides, the CDR3 is TGTGCCAACGAGTTCGAGACCCAGTACTTC.

The chain employs TRBV2 and TRBJ1-1; the D gene is possibly TRBD1 (6 bases). CDR1 and CDR2 from the germline V gene are SNHLY and FYNNEI. Between the trimmed V and J ends, which lost 5 bases and 0 bases, there was a span of 7 bases. The CDR3 loop spans 13 amino acids. CDR3 in DNA: TGTGCCAGCAGTCGGACAGTGAACACTGAAGCTTTCTTT. It specifies CASSRTVNTEAFF.

As for this clone: Other nucleotide sequences in the sample specify the same CDR3. The V gene is TRBV6-5, the J gene TRBJ2-7, with D possibly being TRBD1 or TRBD2 (5 bases each). Germline CDR1 MNHEY, CDR2 SVGAGI. V lost 2 bases and J lost 4, with 15 bases in between. This CDR3 has 15 residues. CDR3 in amino acids: CASSYGGTGPYEQYF. In nucleotides, the CDR3 is TGTGCCAGCAGTTACGGCGGAACGGGGCCTTACGAGCAGTACTTC.

The V gene is TRBV6-1, the J gene TRBJ1-2; D is undetermined. The CDR3 covers 14 residues. The ends were cut back, 7 bases at V and 3 bases at J, with 15 bases in the middle. The germline gives CDR1 MNHNS, CDR2 SASEGT. The CDR3 reads CASTPRAVDYGYTF. In nucleotides, the CDR3 is TGTGCCAGCACCCCACGCGCGGTGGACTATGGCTACACCTTC.

This clone has just one count. Here the CDR3 DNA reads TGTGCCAGCAGTTGGACAGGGCGGGTTAACTATGGCTACACCTTC. It translates to CASSWTGRVNYGYTF. The chain couples TRBV6-1 to TRBJ1-2; TRBD1 aligns across 8 bases. Per germline, CDR1 MNHNS and CDR2 SASEGT. The CDR3 length is 15 residues. The J segment lost 1 base and the V segment lost 5 bases, leaving 6 bases of the junction unmatched.

The chain uses TRBV6-1 and TRBJ2-5; 7 bases are a match to TRBD2. The CDR3 loop spans 13 amino acids. Looked up from germline, CDR1 is MNHNS and CDR2 is SASEGT. With V trimmed by 10 bases and J by 1 base, 6 bases remained unmatched. CDR3: CATLGLLQETQYF. In DNA, the CDR3 is TGTGCCACCTTGGGACTACTCCAAGAGACCCAGTACTTC.

The rearrangement links TRBV7-8 to TRBJ2-1, with 10 bases identical to TRBD1. The germline CDR1 and CDR2 sequences are SGHVS and FQNEAQ. With V trimmed by 4 bases and J by 9 bases, 3 bases remained unmatched. The CDR3 has 13 amino acids. The CDR3 coding sequence is TGTGCCAGCAGCTCGCGACAGGGGGCTGAGCAGTTCTTC. Translation gives CASSSRQGAEQFF.

This rearrangement joins TRBV6-1 to TRBJ2-5, with 8 nucleotides matching TRBD2. V was clipped by 2 bases and J by 7 bases; unmatched bases: 18. The V gene's germline CDR1 is MNHNS and CDR2 SASEGT. The CDR3 is made up of 18 amino acids. CDR3 sequence (DNA): TGTGCCAGCAGTGAAATCGGGGTCGGGAGCGGGAGTCAGGGGACCCAGTACTTC. Translating it yields CASSEIGVGSGSQGTQYF.

Comment on this clone: The same CDR3 is also encoded by other DNA sequences in this sample. The chain combines TRBV2 with TRBJ2-7, with a tentative D call TRBD1 (6 bases). V lost 6 bases, J lost 1 base, and 7 bases lay in between. This CDR3 comprises 12 residues. Germline assignment: CDR1 SNHLY and CDR2 FYNNEI. DNA of the CDR3: TGTGCCAGCAGGAGGGGGTCCTACGAGCAGTACTTC. Amino acids: CASRRGSYEQYF.

This chain links TRBV19 with TRBJ2-6, with D hard to call. Germline CDR1 and CDR2: LNHDA and SQIVND (reference sequence). The CDR3 totals 16 residues. V dropped 1 base and J dropped 0 bases, with 7 bases sitting between them. CDR3 region: CASSIVLGSGANVLTF. CDR3 in DNA: TGTGCCAGTAGTATAGTATTGGGCTCTGGGGCCAACGTCCTGACTTTC.

The chain has TRBV7-2 and TRBJ2-7; 7 positions match TRBD2. V lost 4 bases, J lost 5 bases, and 5 bases stayed unmatched. Germline CDR1 is SGHTA and CDR2 is FQGNSA. The CDR3 has 13 residues. For the CDR3, the DNA is TGTGCCAGCAGCTACGGGACTATTAACGAGCAGTACTTC. The encoded protein is CASSYGTINEQYF.